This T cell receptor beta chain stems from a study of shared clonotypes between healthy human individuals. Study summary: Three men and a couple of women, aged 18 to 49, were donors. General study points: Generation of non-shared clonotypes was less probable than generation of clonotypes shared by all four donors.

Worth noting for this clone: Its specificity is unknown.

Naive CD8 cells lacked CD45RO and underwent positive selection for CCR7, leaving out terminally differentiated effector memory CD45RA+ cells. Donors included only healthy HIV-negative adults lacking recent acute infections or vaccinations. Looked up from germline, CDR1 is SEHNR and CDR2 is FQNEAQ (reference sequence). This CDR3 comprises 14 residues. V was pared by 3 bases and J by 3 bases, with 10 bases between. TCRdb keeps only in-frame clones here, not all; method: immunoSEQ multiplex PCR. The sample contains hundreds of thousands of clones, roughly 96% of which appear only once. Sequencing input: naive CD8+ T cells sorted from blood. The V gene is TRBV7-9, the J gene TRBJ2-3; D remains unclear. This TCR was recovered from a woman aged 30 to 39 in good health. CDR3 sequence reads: CASSFVGLTDTQYF. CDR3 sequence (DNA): TGTGCCAGCAGCTTCGTGGGCCTAACAGATACGCAGTATTTT.